This entry describes one T cell receptor beta chain. Its matching antigen is unknown. These data belong to a study of cytotoxic CD8 clonotypes in ibrutinib-treated CLL. On the study more broadly: Partial response was seen in approximately 25 patients and complete response in 2; after median around 69 months, around 15 stayed remitted, some 12 progressed. Response specimens were obtained following a median treatment duration of about 12 months, with a range of 6 to 36.

Genomic DNA for TCR beta libraries, 2 to 2.5 micrograms, came from cryopreserved PBMCs. The CDR3 contains 15 residues. With V trimmed by 5 bases and J by 1 base, 6 bases remained unmatched. The V gene's germline CDR1 is SGHVS and CDR2 FQNEAQ. Notes on the study in general: Private clonotypes, not public ones, expanded at ibrutinib response.

The repertoire was sequenced with immunoSEQ multiplex PCR; TCRdb's copy has only in-frame clones and lacks some. The sample yields more than 12,000 clones, under 75% seen once. The sequence derives from a human donor with chronic lymphocytic leukemia. The sample in question was PBMCs, obtained before ibrutinib treatment. This chain connects TRBV7-8 to TRBJ2-5; TRBD2 matches at 8 bases. Here the CDR3 reads CASSPIAGPQETQYF. CDR3 sequence (DNA): TGTGCCAGCAGCCCTATAGCGGGGCCCCAAGAGACCCAGTACTTC. Combining the CDR3 with reference TRBV7-8 and TRBJ2-5 gives the whole variable domain GAGVSQSPRYKVAKRGQDVALRCDPISGHVSLFWYQQALGQGPEFLTYFQNEAQLDKSGLPSDRFFAERPEGSVSTLKIQRTQQEDSAVYLCASSPIAGPQETQYFGPGTRLLVL.